Below are 21 T cell receptor beta chains sequenced from a single sample in a study of shared clonotypes between healthy human individuals. Naive CD8 populations comprised CD45RO-negative cells positively selected for CCR7, excluding terminally differentiated effector memory CD45RA+ cells. Assay used: immunoSEQ multiplex PCR; TCRdb lists only in-frame clones, some missing. The sample holds just over 2,000,000 clones, around 96% seen once. Sequences were obtained from naive CD8+ T cells sorted from blood. These receptors were taken from a man between 18 and 29 years old in good health.

J is TRBJ2-2 and V is TRBV6-5; a possible D gene is TRBD2 (6 bases). With 5 bases removed from V and 3 bases from J, the gap between germline ends came to 10 bases. CDR1 is MNHEY and CDR2 is SVGAGI in the germline V gene. The CDR3 runs 14 residues. In nucleotides, the CDR3 is TGTGCCAGCAGTCGATGGGAGGACACCGGGGAGCTGTTTTTT. Translation: CASSRWEDTGELFF.

The chain recombines TRBV6-1 with TRBJ2-1; a weak D match, TRBD2 (6 bases). The CDR3 is made up of 14 amino acids. Deletions cut 8 bases from V and 0 bases from J, with 11 bases between. Germline V gives CDR1 MNHNS, CDR2 SASEGT. The CDR3 DNA sequence: TGTGCCAGCGTAGCGGTTAACTCCTACAATGAGCAGTTCTTC. Translation gives CASVAVNSYNEQFF.

A word on this clone: Other DNA sequences in the sample encode the same CDR3. The chain links TRBV28 to TRBJ2-1; maybe TRBD2 (5 bases). The CDR3 extends over 12 amino acids. The germline V and J ends were trimmed by 2 bases and 7 bases, with 6 bases remaining between them. Per the germline V gene, CDR1 is MDHEN and CDR2 is SYDVKM. In DNA form, the CDR3 reads TGTGCCAGCAGTTTACCGGGGAATGAGCAGTTCTTC. Amino acid sequence: CASSLPGNEQFF.

The count of this clone is one. J is TRBJ2-1 and V is TRBV11-2; D tentatively reads TRBD1 or TRBD2 (7 bases each). Germline V gene lookup returns CDR1 SGHAT and CDR2 FQNNGV. V shed 4 bases and J shed 3 bases, with 22 bases lying between them. This CDR3 is built from 18 residues. CDR3 protein: CASSSGGGPEIHYNEQFF. For the CDR3, the DNA is TGTGCCAGCAGCTCAGGGGGGGGGCCCGAAATTCACTACAATGAGCAGTTCTTC.

The V and J genes are TRBV6-6 and TRBJ1-1; possible D gene TRBD1, 5 bases. Trimming cost V 0 bases and J 4 bases, with 15 bases left between them. Germline assignment: CDR1 MNHNY and CDR2 SVGAGI (reference sequence). This CDR3 is built from 16 residues. CDR3 loop: CASSYSEGKDRTEAFF. The CDR3 DNA follows: TGTGCCAGCAGTTACTCGGAGGGGAAAGATCGCACTGAAGCTTTCTTT.

V usage is TRBV4-1 and J usage is TRBJ1-5; D is perhaps TRBD1 (5 bases). Germline CDR1 MGHRA, CDR2 YSYEKL. Trimming removed 3 bases at V and 6 bases at J, with 12 bases between. There are 14 residues in the CDR3. For the CDR3, the DNA is TGCGCCAGCAGCCATGACAGTATGGGTCAGCCCCAGCATTTT. Protein sequence: CASSHDSMGQPQHF.

The chain employs TRBV23-1 and TRBJ2-3, with D hard to call. TRBV23-1 carries the ORF label, with uncertain function. V was clipped by 3 bases and J by 0 bases, with 10 bases between them. The CDR3 length is 15 residues. The CDR3 DNA reads TGCGCCAGCAGTCATTTTGGATTTAGCACAGATACGCAGTATTTT. Translation gives CASSHFGFSTDTQYF.

The chain carries TRBV5-1 and TRBJ1-2; 7 bases fit TRBD1. Germline CDR1 SGHRS, CDR2 YFSETQ. The CDR3 has 15 residues. With V trimmed by 3 bases and J by 2 bases, 7 bases remained unmatched. CDR3 residues: CASSSFGQENYGYTF. The CDR3 DNA reads as TGCGCCAGCAGCTCCTTCGGACAGGAGAACTATGGCTACACCTTC.

This sequence joins TRBV4-1 and TRBJ2-7, with TRBD2 identical over 11 bases. The CDR3 is made up of 15 amino acids. CDR1 and CDR2 from the germline V gene are MGHRA and YSYEKL. With V trimmed by 2 bases and J by 3 bases, 3 bases remained unmatched. The CDR3 sequence is CASSQPGLAVYEQYF. The CDR3 DNA reads TGCGCCAGCAGCCAACCGGGACTAGCGGTCTACGAGCAGTACTTC.

The table lists this clone with a count of one. Other DNA sequences from this sample encode an identical CDR3 as well. V and J are TRBV27 and TRBJ1-4; no reliable D call. This CDR3 is built from 14 residues. Germline V gene sequence: CDR1 MNHEY, CDR2 SMNVEV (reference sequence). V lost 3 bases to trimming and J lost 3 bases, with 8 bases between them. CDR3 loop: CASSLVGSNEKLFF. The CDR3 bases are TGTGCCAGCAGTTTGGTGGGATCTAATGAAAAACTGTTTTTT. Based on the CDR3 plus reference TRBV27 and TRBJ1-4, the full variable domain is EAQVTQNPRYLITVTGKKLTVTCSQNMNHEYMSWYRQDPGLGLRQIYYSMNVEVTDKGDVPEGYKVSRKEKRNFPLILESPSPNQTSLYFCASSLVGSNEKLFFGSGTQLSVL.

As to this clone: In the same sample, other DNA sequences code for this CDR3. This sequence joins TRBV29-1 and TRBJ1-2; the D is unclear. Germline V gives CDR1 SQVTM, CDR2 ANQGSEA. The CDR3 has 12 residues. Trimming cost V 3 bases and J 2 bases, with 7 bases left between them. The CDR3 reads CSVEVGNYGYTF. The CDR3 nucleotides are TGCAGCGTTGAGGTCGGCAACTATGGCTACACCTTC.

The chain is built from TRBV7-9 and TRBJ1-4, with 9 bases fitting TRBD1. V dropped 2 bases and J dropped 8; count of bases not matched to a gene: 3. Per the germline V gene, CDR1 is SEHNR and CDR2 is FQNEAQ (reference sequence). The CDR3 length is 14 residues. The DNA for the CDR3 is TGTGCCAGCAGCTTAAGGACAGGGGAAGAAAAACTGTTTTTT. Amino acid sequence: CASSLRTGEEKLFF.

The V gene is TRBV27, the J gene TRBJ2-1, with TRBD2 identical over 9 bases. Germline V gene lookup returns CDR1 MNHEY and CDR2 SMNVEV (reference sequence). This CDR3 is 18 amino acids long. J gave up 0 bases and V 0 bases, and 6 bases lay outside the gene matches. The CDR3 loop reads CASSLSLAGGGSYNEQFF. CDR3 in DNA: TGTGCCAGCAGTTTATCACTAGCGGGTGGAGGCTCCTACAATGAGCAGTTCTTC.

The chain combines TRBV4-3 with TRBJ2-3, with TRBD2 identical over 8 bases. CDR1 and CDR2 from the germline V gene are LGHNA and YSLEER. The CDR3 covers 17 residues. J was trimmed by 2 bases and V by 2 bases; bases with no gene match: 9. The CDR3 loop reads CASSQYTIAGPTDTQYF. The DNA for the CDR3 is TGCGCCAGCAGCCAATATACTATAGCGGGGCCCACAGATACGCAGTATTTT.

A note on this clone: The sample contains more than one DNA sequence encoding this CDR3. This chain joins TRBV5-1 and TRBJ2-7; 10 positions agree with TRBD1. The V gene end was trimmed by 3 bases and the J gene end by 1 base; junction bases not matched to a gene: 1. The CDR3 loop spans 14 amino acids. Germline lookup yields CDR1 SGHRS and CDR2 YFSETQ. CDR3 in DNA: TGCGCCAGCAGCTCGGGACAGGGGTCCTACGAGCAGTACTTC. This sequence encodes CASSSGQGSYEQYF.

The chain links TRBV7-9 to TRBJ2-3, with TRBD2 identical over 10 bases. The germline V gene encodes CDR1 SEHNR and CDR2 FQNEAQ (reference sequence). Unmatched junction bases numbered 6, after V lost 4 bases and J lost 2 bases. The CDR3 loop spans 16 amino acids. The CDR3 spells CASSSSLAGATDTQYF. The CDR3 nucleotides are TGTGCCAGCAGCTCCTCTCTAGCGGGAGCCACAGATACGCAGTATTTT. The full variable domain, completed using reference TRBV7-9 and TRBJ2-3, is DTGVSQNPRHKITKRGQNVTFRCDPISEHNRLYWYRQTLGQGPEFLTYFQNEAQLEKSRLLSDRFSAERPKGSFSTLEIQRTEQGDSAMYLCASSSSLAGATDTQYFGPGTRLTVL.

The chain carries TRBV5-1 and TRBJ2-3; TRBD1 or TRBD2 may be the D gene (6 bases each). CDR3 length equals 15 residues. The V and J ends lost 0 bases and 4 bases respectively, with 12 bases between them. CDR1 and CDR2 (germline): SGHRS, YFSETQ. Here the CDR3 DNA reads TGCGCCAGCAGCTTGGAGGGGGGCTTCGCAGATACGCAGTATTTT. Its protein is CASSLEGGFADTQYF.

This chain joins TRBV5-1 and TRBJ2-7, with D possibly matching TRBD1 (6 bases). The CDR3 has 14 residues. The V gene's germline CDR1 is SGHRS and CDR2 YFSETQ. The V end lost 0 bases, the J end lost 4 bases, and 11 bases lay between the germline ends. This CDR3 is CASSLVTGNYEQYF. DNA for the CDR3: TGCGCCAGCAGCTTGGTGACAGGAAATTACGAGCAGTACTTC.

For this clone: Other nucleotide sequences from this sample produce the same CDR3. This rearrangement joins TRBV7-9 to TRBJ2-7, with no clear D. The CDR3 runs 13 residues. Germline CDR1 SEHNR, CDR2 FQNEAQ (reference sequence). Trimming cost V 2 bases and J 2 bases, with 7 bases left between them. In DNA form, the CDR3 reads TGTGCCAGCAGCTTACCAGGCGCCTACGAGCAGTACTTC. Translation: CASSLPGAYEQYF.

The CDR3 region has the DNA TGCGCCAGCAGCCATCTACAAACGACAGGGATCAATGAGCAGTTCTTC. It codes for CASSHLQTTGINEQFF. This chain uses TRBV4-3 with TRBJ2-1; the match to TRBD1 covers 7 bases. The CDR3 runs 16 residues. Losses at the gene ends were 3 bases for V and 6 bases for J; bases not matched to a gene: 11. Germline-derived CDR1 and CDR2 are LGHNA and YSLEER.

V gene TRBV19 combines with J gene TRBJ1-1; 8 bases align to TRBD1. J lost 0 bases, V lost 5 bases, and 8 bases had no gene match. CDR3 size: 16 residues. Germline V lookup: CDR1 LNHDA, CDR2 SQIVND (reference sequence). The CDR3 loop reads CASSLSGGSLNTEAFF. Here the CDR3 DNA reads TGTGCCAGTAGTCTCTCAGGGGGCAGTCTGAACACTGAAGCTTTCTTT. The full variable domain, rest sourced from reference TRBV19 and TRBJ1-1, is DGGITQSPKYLFRKEGQNVTLSCEQNLNHDAMYWYRQDPGQGLRLIYYSQIVNDFQKGDIAEGYSVSREKKESFPLTVTSAQKNPTAFYLCASSLSGGSLNTEAFFGQGTRLTVV.